This is a list of T cell receptor beta chains from one sample in a study of cytomegalovirus exposure and HLA in healthy donors. TCRdb keeps only in-frame clones here, not all; method: immunoSEQ multiplex PCR. The repertoire holds roughly 120,000 clones, with around 75% as singletons. The sample consisted of PBMCs. These receptors were taken from a young woman in good health and CMV-seronegative. Both conserved end residues are trimmed from each CDR3.

ASSPARGYEKLF,TRBV4-2
ASRLIAGRWNEQF,TRBV6-8
SVLTVNTEAF,TRBV29-1
ASSSTFGTSGKYEQY,TRBV5-1
ASSRGMGGTGANVLT,TRBV5-6
ASTGTGTGYT,TRBV6-1
ASSPQRGGEKLF,TRBV18
ASSPTLGTVSEAF,TRBV18
ASQEQGVGNQPQH,TRBV28
ASVTVGYSYEQY,TRBV2